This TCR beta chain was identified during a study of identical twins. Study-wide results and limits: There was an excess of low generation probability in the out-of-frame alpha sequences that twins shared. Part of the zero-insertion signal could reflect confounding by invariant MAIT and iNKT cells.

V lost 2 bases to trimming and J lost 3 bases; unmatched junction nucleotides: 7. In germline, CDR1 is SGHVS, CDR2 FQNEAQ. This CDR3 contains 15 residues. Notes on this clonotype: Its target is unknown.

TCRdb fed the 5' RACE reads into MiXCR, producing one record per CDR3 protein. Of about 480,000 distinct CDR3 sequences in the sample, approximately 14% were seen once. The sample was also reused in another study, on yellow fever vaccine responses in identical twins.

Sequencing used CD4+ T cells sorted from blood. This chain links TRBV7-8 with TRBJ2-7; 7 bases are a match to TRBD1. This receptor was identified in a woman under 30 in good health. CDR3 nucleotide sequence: TGTGCCAGCAGCTTAACCACAGGGGTACTCTACGAGCAGTACTTC. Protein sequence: CASSLTTGVLYEQYF.